The subject of this entry is one T cell receptor (beta chain). The data were taken from a study of T cell changes during pregnancy in multiple sclerosis. The protocol was immunoSEQ multiplex PCR, while the TCRdb copy is restricted to in-frame clones and leaves out a portion. The table includes over 50,000 clones, roughly 86% detected once. This clonotype was sampled from a female donor with multiple sclerosis, enrolled in a pregnancy study. The sample in question was peripheral blood, obtained in the first trimester of pregnancy.

CDR3 sequence reads: CASSSQGTGQPQHF. In nucleotides, the CDR3 is TGTGCCAGCAGCTCCCAGGGGACGGGGCAGCCCCAGCATTTT. The chain employs TRBV7-2 and TRBJ1-5; D possibly corresponds to TRBD1 (6 bases). This CDR3 spans 14 amino acids. V lost 4 bases, J lost 7 bases, and 14 bases lay in between. Germline V gene sequence: CDR1 SGHTA, CDR2 FQGNSA.